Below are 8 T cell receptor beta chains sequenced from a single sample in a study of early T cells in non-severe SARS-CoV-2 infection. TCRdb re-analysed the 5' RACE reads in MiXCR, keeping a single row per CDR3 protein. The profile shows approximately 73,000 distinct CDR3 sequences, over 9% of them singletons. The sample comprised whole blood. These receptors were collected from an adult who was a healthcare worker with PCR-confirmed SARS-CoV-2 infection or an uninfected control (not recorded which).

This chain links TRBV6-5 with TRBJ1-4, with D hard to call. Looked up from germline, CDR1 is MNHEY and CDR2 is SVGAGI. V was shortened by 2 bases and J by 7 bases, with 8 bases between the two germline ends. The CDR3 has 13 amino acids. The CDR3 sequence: CASSYREGEKLFF. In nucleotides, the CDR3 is TGTGCCAGCAGTTACAGGGAAGGTGAAAAACTGTTTTTT.

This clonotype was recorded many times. CDR3 region: CASSPRRGVNQPQHF. CDR3 coding DNA: TGTGCCAGCAGTCCCCGACGGGGGGTCAATCAGCCCCAGCATTTT. V gene TRBV6-6 combines with J gene TRBJ1-5, with D possibly being TRBD1 (5 bases). The germline gives CDR1 MNHNY, CDR2 SVGAGI (reference sequence). This CDR3 is built from 15 residues. V dropped 5 bases and J dropped 3 bases, with 14 bases sitting between them.

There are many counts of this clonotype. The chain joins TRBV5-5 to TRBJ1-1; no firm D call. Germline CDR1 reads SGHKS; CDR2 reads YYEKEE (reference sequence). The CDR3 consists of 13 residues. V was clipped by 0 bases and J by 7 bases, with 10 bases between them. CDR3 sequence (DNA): TGTGCCAGCAGCTTGGTTGCCGGAGGTGAAGCTTTCTTT. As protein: CASSLVAGGEAFF.

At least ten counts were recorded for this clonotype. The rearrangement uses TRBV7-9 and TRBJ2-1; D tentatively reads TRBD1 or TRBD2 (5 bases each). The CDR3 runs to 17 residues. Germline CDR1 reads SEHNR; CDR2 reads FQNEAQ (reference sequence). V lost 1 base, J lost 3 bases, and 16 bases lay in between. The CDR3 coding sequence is TGTGCCAGCAGCTTAGGGGGGTCAGGGAGCTTCTACAATGAGCAGTTCTTC. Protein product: CASSLGGSGSFYNEQFF.

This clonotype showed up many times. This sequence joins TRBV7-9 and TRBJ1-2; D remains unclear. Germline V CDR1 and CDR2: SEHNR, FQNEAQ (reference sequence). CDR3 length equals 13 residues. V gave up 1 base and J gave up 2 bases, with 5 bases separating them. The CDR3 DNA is TGTGCCAGCAGCTTAGATGAAAACTATGGCTACACCTTC. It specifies CASSLDENYGYTF.

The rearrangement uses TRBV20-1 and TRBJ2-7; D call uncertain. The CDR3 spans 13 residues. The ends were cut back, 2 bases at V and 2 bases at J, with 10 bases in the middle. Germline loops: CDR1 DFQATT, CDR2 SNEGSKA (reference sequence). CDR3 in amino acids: CSARKAVTYEQYF. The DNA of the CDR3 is TGCAGTGCTAGAAAGGCGGTAACCTACGAGCAGTACTTC.

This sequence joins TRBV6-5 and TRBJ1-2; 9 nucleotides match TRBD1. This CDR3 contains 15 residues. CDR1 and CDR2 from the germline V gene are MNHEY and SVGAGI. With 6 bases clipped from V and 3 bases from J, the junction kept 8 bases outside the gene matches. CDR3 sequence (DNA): TGTGCCAGCAGAACAACAGGGGGCATAGACTATGGCTACACCTTC. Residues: CASRTTGGIDYGYTF.

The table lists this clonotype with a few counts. Here the CDR3 reads CASSSDRGTDRNTEAFF. The CDR3 DNA reads as TGTGCCAGCAGCTCAGACAGGGGGACAGATCGGAACACTGAAGCTTTCTTT. The rearrangement joins TRBV7-6 to TRBJ1-1, with TRBD1 matching over 9 bases. CDR1 is SGHVS and CDR2 is FNYEAQ in the germline V gene. V trimming: 4 bases; J trimming: 1 base; junction bases outside the gene matches: 10. The CDR3 has 17 residues. The full variable domain, in which reference TRBV7-6 and TRBJ1-1 provide the parts outside the CDR3, is GAGVSQSPRYKVTKRGQDVALRCDPISGHVSLYWYRQALGQGPEFLTYFNYEAQQDKSGLPNDRFSAERPEGSISTLTIQRTEQRDSAMYRCASSSDRGTDRNTEAFFGQGTRLTVV.